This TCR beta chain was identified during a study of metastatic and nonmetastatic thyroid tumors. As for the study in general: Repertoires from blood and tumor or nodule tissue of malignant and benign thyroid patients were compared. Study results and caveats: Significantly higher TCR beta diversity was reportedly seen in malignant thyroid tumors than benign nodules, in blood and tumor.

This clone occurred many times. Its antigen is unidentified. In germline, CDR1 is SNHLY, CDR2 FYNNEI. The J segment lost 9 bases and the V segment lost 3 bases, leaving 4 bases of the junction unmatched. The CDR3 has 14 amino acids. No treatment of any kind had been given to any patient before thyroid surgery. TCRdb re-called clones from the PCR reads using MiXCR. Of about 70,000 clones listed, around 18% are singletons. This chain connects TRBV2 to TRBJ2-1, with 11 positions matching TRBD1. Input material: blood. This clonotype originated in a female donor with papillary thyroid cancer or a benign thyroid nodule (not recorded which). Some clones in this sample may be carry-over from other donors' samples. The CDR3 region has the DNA TGTGCCAGCAGTGAGGGACAGGGGGGTGCTGAGCAGTTCTTC. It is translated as CASSEGQGGAEQFF.